The 15 T cell receptor beta chains below all came from one sample that was sequenced in a study of T cell responses to AZD1222 COVID-19 vaccine. Profiled with immunoSEQ multiplex PCR; TCRdb holds only in-frame clones, not every one. The top ten hold around 1.5% of the sample, which has under 200,000 clones, around nine tenths seen once. The starting material was peripheral blood, obtained on day 0 of AZD1222 vaccination. The receptors derive from an adult in good health.

The J gene is TRBJ1-1, the V gene TRBV11-3; D gene unclear. This CDR3 is built from 15 residues. Trimming took 1 base from V and 4 from J, leaving 13 bases between them. Germline CDR1 SGHNT, CDR2 YENEEA. The DNA for the CDR3 is TGTGCCAGCAGCTTAGGGGGTATTGAGAGCACTGAAGCTTTCTTT. Encoded protein: CASSLGGIESTEAFF.

The V call is TRBV7-9, the J call TRBJ1-2; D gene uncertain. In germline, CDR1 is SEHNR, CDR2 FQNEAQ (reference sequence). The CDR3 runs 13 residues. V lost 5 bases to trimming and J lost 3 bases, with 10 bases between them. CDR3 in amino acids: CASSPEGYYGYTF. As DNA, the CDR3 is TGTGCCAGCAGCCCCGAGGGATACTATGGCTACACCTTC.

This rearrangement joins TRBV19 to TRBJ2-3, with D unresolved. CDR1 is LNHDA and CDR2 is SQIVND in the germline V gene (reference sequence). The CDR3 is made up of 11 amino acids. V was cut by 8 bases and J by 6 bases, with 9 bases left in between. The CDR3, as DNA: TGTGCCAGTTCCCGATGGGATACGCAGTATTTT. Translated: CASSRWDTQYF.

This rearrangement joins TRBV4-1 to TRBJ2-1; no clear D. The CDR3 length is 11 residues. Germline CDR1 is MGHRA and CDR2 is YSYEKL. V was pared by 2 bases and J by 7 bases, with 3 bases between. The CDR3 DNA follows: TGCGCCAGCAGCCAATTGAATGAGCAGTTCTTC. Encoded protein: CASSQLNEQFF.

The genes are TRBV7-2 and TRBJ2-3; D possibly corresponds to TRBD1 (6 bases). Germline loops: CDR1 SGHTA, CDR2 FQGNSA. V lost 3 bases, J lost 2 bases, and 12 bases lay in between. CDR3 length: 15 amino acids. The CDR3 sequence: CASSFGTPNTDTQYF. CDR3 nucleotide sequence: TGTGCCAGCAGCTTCGGGACACCAAACACAGATACGCAGTATTTT.

The genes are TRBV6-5 and TRBJ2-1, with D perhaps being TRBD1 or TRBD2 (8 bases each). V shed 9 bases and J shed 9 bases, with 18 bases lying between them. CDR3 length equals 13 residues. CDR1 and CDR2 from the germline V gene are MNHEY and SVGAGI. The chain's CDR3 is CASWTGTRGEQFF. The CDR3 region has the DNA TGTGCCAGTTGGACAGGGACTAGGGGTGAGCAGTTCTTC.

The V gene is TRBV6-6, the J gene TRBJ1-1; D might be TRBD1 (6 bases). This CDR3 contains 14 residues. CDR1 is MNHNY and CDR2 is SVGAGI in the germline V gene (reference sequence). V was trimmed by 6 bases and J by 0 bases, leaving 11 bases between them. The CDR3, as DNA: TGTGCCAGCAGGGGGGGCAGCATGAACACTGAAGCTTTCTTT. This gives the protein CASRGGSMNTEAFF.

This chain joins TRBV6-5 and TRBJ2-1; 9 bases are shared with TRBD1. CDR1 and CDR2 (germline): MNHEY, SVGAGI. Trimming took 7 bases from V and 7 from J; bases not matched to a gene: 11. This CDR3 region has 15 residues. CDR3 amino acids: CASTQRGTGWNEQFF. As DNA, the CDR3 is TGTGCCAGCACCCAACGAGGGACAGGGTGGAATGAGCAGTTCTTC.

The rearrangement joins TRBV5-4 to TRBJ1-2; the match to TRBD1 covers 7 bases. The CDR3 covers 12 residues. J gave up 12 bases and V 6 bases, and 11 bases lay outside the gene matches. The germline gives CDR1 SGHNT, CDR2 YYREEE (reference sequence). The CDR3 here is CASNPRQGPHTF. For the CDR3, the DNA is TGTGCCAGCAACCCGCGACAGGGTCCCCACACCTTC.

V usage is TRBV6-5 and J usage is TRBJ2-7; TRBD1 matches 9 bases. Germline CDR1 is MNHEY and CDR2 is SVGAGI. V trimming: 0 bases; J trimming: 4 bases; junction bases outside the gene matches: 4. This CDR3 spans 15 amino acids. Here the CDR3 reads CASSYSDRGVYEQYF. The CDR3 DNA follows: TGTGCCAGCAGTTACTCGGACAGGGGTGTGTACGAGCAGTACTTC.

The chain is built from TRBV19 and TRBJ1-5; a weak D match, TRBD1 (6 bases). V shed 1 base and J shed 0 bases, with 13 bases lying between them. The CDR3 is 17 residues long. Germline lookup yields CDR1 LNHDA and CDR2 SQIVND (reference sequence). The CDR3 region has the DNA TGTGCCAGTAGTATAGGACCCGGGACAACTAGCAATCAGCCCCAGCATTTT. Translation: CASSIGPGTTSNQPQHF. Using reference TRBV19 and TRBJ1-5 for the parts outside the CDR3, the full variable domain is DGGITQSPKYLFRKEGQNVTLSCEQNLNHDAMYWYRQDPGQGLRLIYYSQIVNDFQKGDIAEGYSVSREKKESFPLTVTSAQKNPTAFYLCASSIGPGTTSNQPQHFGDGTRLSIL.

This chain uses TRBV27 with TRBJ1-6; 8 nucleotides line up with TRBD1. CDR1 MNHEY and CDR2 SMNVEV come from the germline V gene (reference sequence). The CDR3 runs to 13 residues. V was pared by 10 bases and J by 4 bases, with 3 bases of the junction left unmatched. The CDR3 is CATRQGYNSPLHF. DNA for the CDR3: TGTGCCACCCGACAGGGGTATAATTCACCCCTCCACTTT.

V and J are TRBV7-9 and TRBJ2-7; TRBD1 matches 9 bases. The J segment lost 5 bases and the V segment lost 1 base, leaving 3 bases of the junction unmatched. The germline gives CDR1 SEHNR, CDR2 FQNEAQ (reference sequence). The CDR3 is made up of 14 amino acids. The CDR3 bases are TGTGCCAGCAGCTTAGTGCGGACAGGGGACGAGCAGTACTTC. Residues: CASSLVRTGDEQYF.

The rearrangement uses TRBV5-5 and TRBJ1-2; maybe TRBD1 (5 bases). This CDR3 is built from 15 residues. Trimming left V 4 bases short and J 2 bases short, with 15 bases between. Per the germline V gene, CDR1 is SGHKS and CDR2 is YYEKEE (reference sequence). Here the CDR3 reads CASSLEGRLNYGYTF. CDR3 DNA sequence: TGTGCCAGCAGCCTTGAGGGGCGGCTAAACTATGGCTACACCTTC. The whole variable domain, filled in from reference TRBV5-5 and TRBJ1-2, reads DAGVTQSPTHLIKTRGQQVTLRCSPISGHKSVSWYQQVLGQGPQFIFQYYEKEERGRGNFPDRFSARQFPNYSSELNVNALLLGDSALYLCASSLEGRLNYGYTFGSGTRLTVV.

V usage is TRBV7-2 and J usage is TRBJ2-7; TRBD1 matches at 9 bases. Losses at the gene ends were 5 bases for V and 3 bases for J; bases not matched to a gene: 14. The CDR3 has 17 residues. Germline CDR1 is SGHTA and CDR2 is FQGNSA. CDR3 loop: CASSPEAGQGFNYEQYF. The CDR3 DNA reads TGTGCCAGCAGCCCAGAGGCGGGACAGGGTTTTAACTACGAGCAGTACTTC.